This passage covers 30 T cell receptor beta chains from one sample sequenced in a study of blood T cell repertoires in COVID-19. Sequencing was performed with immunoSEQ multiplex PCR; in TCRdb, only in-frame clones are kept and a portion is missing. The sample has some 260,000 clones, approximately 86% seen once. Material for sequencing was peripheral blood. These receptor sequences come from a human donor in a cohort sampled during active COVID-19.

This chain links TRBV28 with TRBJ1-3; D gene uncertain. The germline gives CDR1 MDHEN, CDR2 SYDVKM. The CDR3 loop spans 14 amino acids. V lost 2 bases and J lost 0, with 5 bases in between. This CDR3 is CASSLVSSGNTIYF. The CDR3 nucleotides are TGTGCCAGCAGTTTAGTCAGCTCTGGAAACACCATATATTTT.

The V call is TRBV5-4, the J call TRBJ2-2, with 11 positions matching TRBD2. The CDR3 runs to 16 residues. Germline V gene lookup returns CDR1 SGHNT and CDR2 YYREEE (reference sequence). The trim removed 5 bases at V and 5 bases at J, leaving 8 bases unmatched. CDR3 loop: CASSSSGRSITGELFF. DNA for the CDR3: TGTGCCAGCAGTTCTAGCGGGAGGTCGATAACCGGGGAGCTGTTTTTT.

This rearrangement joins TRBV7-6 to TRBJ2-2; D might be TRBD1 (6 bases). The CDR3 extends over 16 amino acids. V lost 5 bases to trimming and J lost 1 base, with 14 bases between them. The V gene's germline CDR1 is SGHVS and CDR2 FNYEAQ. CDR3 in DNA: TGTGCCAGCAGCAGAACGACAGGATTGAACACCGGGGAGCTGTTTTTT. It specifies CASSRTTGLNTGELFF.

V and J are TRBV24-1 and TRBJ2-1; 7 nucleotides align to TRBD1. The J segment lost 4 bases and the V segment lost 4 bases, leaving 30 bases of the junction unmatched. Germline CDR1 is KGHDR and CDR2 is SFDVKD. This CDR3 region has 23 residues. The DNA of the CDR3 is TGTGCCACCAGTGACTATAACGGACAGGATGTTTTCTCGAGGGCGGATAATTACAATGAGCAGTTCTTC. Translation: CATSDYNGQDVFSRADNYNEQFF.

This clone was seen only a few times. The chain carries TRBV24-1 and TRBJ2-1, with 9 bases aligning to TRBD1. The CDR3 covers 15 residues. Trimming removed 7 bases from V and 7 bases from J; junction bases left unmatched: 10. Germline V gene sequence: CDR1 KGHDR, CDR2 SFDVKD. The CDR3 nucleotides are TGTGCCACCAGCGACCGGGACAGGGCATGGAATGAGCAGTTCTTC. This translates into CATSDRDRAWNEQFF.

The V call is TRBV7-9, the J call TRBJ2-1; TRBD2 matches at 7 bases. The CDR3 contains 14 residues. V shed 1 base, J shed 10 bases, and the junction held 7 bases outside the gene matches. Germline CDR1 and CDR2: SEHNR and FQNEAQ (reference sequence). The CDR3, as DNA: TGTGCCAGCAGCTTAGTCGCGGGAGCGGGGGAGCAGTTCTTC. Residues: CASSLVAGAGEQFF.

V is TRBV11-2 and J is TRBJ1-2; D unclear. Germline V lookup: CDR1 SGHAT, CDR2 FQNNGV. The CDR3 contains 14 residues. V lost 5 bases and J 1 base, leaving 11 bases between the germline ends. CDR3 nucleotides: TGTGCCAGCAGCCTCGGGAGCGGTAACTATGGCTACACCTTC. This gives the protein CASSLGSGNYGYTF.

The DNA of the CDR3 is TGTGCCTGGAGTGTACCGGGGATCTCGAAAGCTTTCTTT. Translated, it gives CAWSVPGISKAFF. The genes are TRBV30 and TRBJ1-1, with no clear D. This CDR3 comprises 13 residues. Trimming shortened V by 0 bases and J by 9 bases, and 14 bases separated the two germline ends. Looked up from germline, CDR1 is GTSNPN and CDR2 is SVGIG (reference sequence).

This clone occurred once. J is TRBJ1-2 and V is TRBV19; D remains unclear. The length of the CDR3 is 12 residues. The germline V gene has CDR1 LNHDA and CDR2 SQIVND (reference sequence). Trimming took 5 bases from V and 4 from J, leaving 8 bases between them. For the CDR3, the DNA is TGTGCCAGTAGTCAGCACAGCTATGGCTACACCTTC. It codes for CASSQHSYGYTF.

The V gene is TRBV9, the J gene TRBJ1-4; D possibly corresponds to TRBD1 (5 bases). Trimming removed 3 bases from V and 3 bases from J, with 15 bases in between. Germline CDR1 reads SGDLS; CDR2 reads YYNGEE. The CDR3 is 16 amino acids. CDR3: CASSGGGVSANEKLFF. The CDR3 DNA sequence: TGTGCCAGCAGCGGTGGAGGGGTTAGTGCTAATGAAAAACTGTTTTTT.

J is TRBJ1-1 and V is TRBV4-3; D not certain. The V end was cut by 3 bases, the J end by 5 bases, with 13 bases between. CDR3 length equals 14 residues. In germline, CDR1 is LGHNA, CDR2 YSLEER. The CDR3 DNA reads as TGCGCCAGCAGCCATGATACTGGTGCGACTGAAGCTTTCTTT. Its protein product is CASSHDTGATEAFF.

The CDR3 is CSVLTLAFSYEQYF. CDR3 in DNA: TGCAGCGTCCTGACTCTAGCGTTCTCCTACGAGCAGTACTTC. The rearrangement joins TRBV29-1 to TRBJ2-7; tentatively, D is TRBD2 (6 bases). The CDR3 has 14 residues. CDR1 and CDR2 (germline): SQVTM, ANQGSEA. The V end was cut by 6 bases, the J end by 0 bases, with 15 bases between.

This clone was picked up one time. V is TRBV6-5 and J is TRBJ1-5; the D is unclear. V was shortened by 6 bases and J by 9 bases, with 12 bases between the two germline ends. Germline lookup yields CDR1 MNHEY and CDR2 SVGAGI. The CDR3 extends over 12 amino acids. The CDR3 reads CASSPGGSPQHF. DNA of the CDR3: TGTGCCAGCAGCCCCGGCGGGTCGCCCCAGCATTTT.

The chain is built from TRBV5-8 and TRBJ1-3; 7 nucleotides agree with TRBD1. CDR1 and CDR2 from the germline V gene are SGHTS and YDEGEE. CDR3 size: 15 residues. The V segment lost 0 bases and the J segment 4 bases; nucleotides outside the gene matches: 4. The DNA for the CDR3 is TGTGCCAGCAGCTTGGACAGGGGTGCCGGAAACACCATATATTTT. Its translation: CASSLDRGAGNTIYF.

The chain combines TRBV4-1 with TRBJ1-4, with D uncertain. The CDR3 contains 13 residues. Germline-derived CDR1 and CDR2 are MGHRA and YSYEKL. V shed 5 bases and J shed 7 bases, with 11 bases lying between them. CDR3 sequence reads: CASSASLGEKLFF. The DNA of the CDR3 is TGCGCCAGCAGCGCGAGTCTTGGTGAAAAACTGTTTTTT.

This chain joins TRBV5-4 and TRBJ2-1, with TRBD2 identical over 9 bases. Germline V gene data show CDR1 as SGHNT and CDR2 as YYREEE (reference sequence). V shed 0 bases, J shed 7 bases, and the junction held 5 bases outside the gene matches. The CDR3 extends over 15 amino acids. Here the CDR3 DNA reads TGTGCCAGCAGCTTGGAGGCGGGGGGGTCTAATGAGCAGTTCTTC. It encodes CASSLEAGGSNEQFF.

J is TRBJ1-2 and V is TRBV7-9; D uncertain. The CDR3 is 13 amino acids. Germline-derived CDR1 and CDR2 are SEHNR and FQNEAQ (reference sequence). V was pared by 6 bases and J by 3 bases, with 11 bases between. CDR3 loop: CASRPLADYGYTF. As DNA, the CDR3 is TGTGCCAGCAGACCCCTGGCGGACTATGGCTACACCTTC.

About this clone: The same CDR3 is also encoded by other DNA sequences in this sample. The V gene is TRBV12-3 or TRBV12-4, the J gene TRBJ1-5; 7 bases line up with TRBD1. CDR3 length: 13 amino acids. J was trimmed by 4 bases and V by 3 bases; bases with no gene match: 0. The CDR3 coding sequence is TGTGCCAGCAGTTTGACAGGGAATCAGCCCCAGCATTTT. Translation: CASSLTGNQPQHF.

The CDR3 DNA sequence: TGTGCCTGGAGTGTACGGAGGGCCCCCTTTGGATATGGCTACACCTTC. Amino acid sequence: CAWSVRRAPFGYGYTF. This sequence joins TRBV30 and TRBJ1-2; D is unclear. There are 16 residues in the CDR3. Germline-derived CDR1 and CDR2 are GTSNPN and SVGIG (reference sequence). V lost 0 bases and J 5 bases, leaving 19 bases between the germline ends.

The chain recombines TRBV7-2 with TRBJ2-7; 11 bases are a match to TRBD2. The length of the CDR3 is 17 residues. CDR1 and CDR2 from the germline V gene are SGHTA and FQGNSA. Trimming took 5 bases from V and 2 from J; bases not matched to a gene: 11. For the CDR3, the DNA is TGTGCCAGCAGCGTTAGCGGGGGGGCGTTTTTCACCTACGAGCAGTACTTC. Amino acid sequence: CASSVSGGAFFTYEQYF.

The rearrangement joins TRBV15 to TRBJ2-5, with D unresolved. V dropped 1 base and J dropped 1 base, with 7 bases sitting between them. Germline lookup yields CDR1 LNHNV and CDR2 YYDKDF (reference sequence). CDR3 length: 14 residues. CDR3 nucleotide sequence: TGTGCCACCAGCAGAGGCCTAAGCCAAGAGACCCAGTACTTC. Encoded protein: CATSRGLSQETQYF.

The V gene is TRBV13, the J gene TRBJ2-7; 8 bases are a match to TRBD2. The junction had 20 bases not matched to a gene; V was cut back by 4 bases and J by 12 bases. Per germline, CDR1 PRHDT and CDR2 FYEKMQ (reference sequence). The CDR3 runs to 16 residues. CDR3 coding DNA: TGTGCCAGCAGCTCCCCCAAGCGTAGCGGGGCCGCACGACCGTACTTC. It is translated as CASSSPKRSGAARPYF.

J is TRBJ2-7 and V is TRBV7-2; the D gene is possibly TRBD1 (5 bases). The length of the CDR3 is 13 residues. The V gene's germline CDR1 is SGHTA and CDR2 FQGNSA. Between the trimmed V and J ends, which lost 6 bases and 1 base, there was a span of 10 bases. CDR3 sequence: CASSPTVSYEQYF. CDR3 coding DNA: TGTGCCAGCAGTCCGACAGTTTCCTACGAGCAGTACTTC.

The chain recombines TRBV27 with TRBJ2-7; D gene uncertain. Germline CDR1 and CDR2: MNHEY and SMNVEV (reference sequence). Trimming pared 8 bases from V and 0 bases from J, leaving 17 bases between. CDR3 length equals 15 residues. CDR3 region: CASHRRGLSSYEQYF. For the CDR3, the DNA is TGTGCCAGCCACCGCCGCGGTCTGAGCTCCTACGAGCAGTACTTC.

The CDR3 coding sequence is TGTGCCAGCAGTTTATGGGCAACGAACGGACAAACTATGGAGCAGTACTTC. This codes for CASSLWATNGQTMEQYF. The J gene is TRBJ2-7, the V gene TRBV28; D is perhaps TRBD1 (5 bases). V gave up 0 bases and J gave up 7 bases, with 22 bases separating them. Germline V lookup: CDR1 MDHEN, CDR2 SYDVKM. The CDR3 has 17 amino acids.

J is TRBJ2-7 and V is TRBV11-1; D possibly corresponds to TRBD2 (6 bases). The length of the CDR3 is 15 residues. Germline CDR1 reads SGHAT; CDR2 reads FQDESV (reference sequence). Trimming stripped 6 bases from V and 5 bases from J, with 20 bases between. CDR3 protein: CASRHKPGVSHEQYF. CDR3 nucleotide sequence: TGTGCCAGCAGGCACAAACCGGGGGTTTCCCACGAGCAGTACTTC.

This clone has only one observation. The chain combines TRBV12-5 with TRBJ1-1, with unresolved D. The CDR3 length is 15 residues. The V gene's germline CDR1 is LGHNT and CDR2 FRNRAP. V lost 1 base and J lost 5, with 14 bases in between. In DNA, the CDR3 is TGTGCTAGTGGTTTGGACCGGGGATTTGGGACTGAAGCTTTCTTT. Its translation is CASGLDRGFGTEAFF.

The chain uses TRBV4-1 and TRBJ1-5; D is possibly TRBD1 (6 bases). Germline CDR1 reads MGHRA; CDR2 reads YSYEKL. The CDR3 consists of 15 residues. V lost 4 bases to trimming and J lost 0 bases, with 10 bases between them. CDR3 nucleotides: TGCGCCAGCAGCCCACAGGGTAATAGCAATCAGCCCCAGCATTTT. This codes for CASSPQGNSNQPQHF.

The chain employs TRBV5-6 and TRBJ2-7; 9 nucleotides match TRBD2. V shed 8 bases and J 1 base; nucleotides not matched to a gene: 7. The CDR3 is made up of 14 amino acids. Germline lookup yields CDR1 SGHDT and CDR2 YYEEEE. CDR3 coding DNA: TGTGCCAGAAAACTAGCGGGCCGGTCCTACGAGCAGTACTTC. The encoded protein is CARKLAGRSYEQYF. Full variable domain (outside the CDR3, taken from reference TRBV5-6 and TRBJ2-7): DAGVTQSPTHLIKTRGQQVTLRCSPKSGHDTVSWYQQALGQGPQFIFQYYEEEERQRGNFPDRFSGHQFPNYSSELNVNALLLGDSALYLCARKLAGRSYEQYFGPGTRLTVT.

The chain uses TRBV28 and TRBJ1-3; TRBD1 agrees at 7 bases. This CDR3 region has 17 residues. V was clipped by 5 bases and J by 0 bases; unmatched bases: 10. Germline V gene data show CDR1 as MDHEN and CDR2 as SYDVKM. The CDR3 loop is CASSIRDRYYSGNTIYF. CDR3 nucleotide sequence: TGTGCCAGCAGTATACGGGACAGATATTACTCTGGAAACACCATATATTTT.